Below are 11 T cell receptor beta chains sequenced from a single sample in a study of T cells after somatic rescue of genetic block. Assay used: immunoSEQ multiplex PCR; TCRdb lists only in-frame clones, some missing. The repertoire consists of about 70,000 clones, with approximately 90% occurring once and the leading ten covering 3%. The sequenced sample was peripheral blood mononuclear cells (PBMCs). The receptors here all came from a man aged 40-55 years.

The chain combines TRBV4-1 with TRBJ2-1; 7 bases fit TRBD2. Trimming cost V 3 bases and J 2 bases; bases outside gene matches: 4. The CDR3 extends over 15 amino acids. Germline CDR1 MGHRA, CDR2 YSYEKL. CDR3 DNA: TGCGCCAGCAGCCAGGTGGGGGGGGCCTACAATGAGCAGTTCTTC. Encoded protein: CASSQVGGAYNEQFF.

J is TRBJ2-2 and V is TRBV27, with 11 bases lining up with TRBD1. Germline CDR1 is MNHEY and CDR2 is SMNVEV (reference sequence). J gave up 0 bases and V 4 bases, and 4 bases lay outside the gene matches. The CDR3 is 17 amino acids. CDR3 nucleotide sequence: TGTGCCAGCAGTTGGGGACAGGGGGTTACGAACACCGGGGAGCTGTTTTTT. This translates into CASSWGQGVTNTGELFF.

The V call is TRBV29-1, the J call TRBJ2-1; 10 nucleotides agree with TRBD1. The CDR3 loop spans 15 amino acids. Trimming at V came to 6 bases and at J to 10 bases, leaving 15 bases not matched to a gene. Germline V gene sequence: CDR1 SQVTM, CDR2 ANQGSEA. This chain's CDR3 is CSVRGPGQGIGEQFF. CDR3 DNA sequence: TGCAGCGTCAGGGGTCCGGGACAGGGGATCGGGGAGCAGTTCTTC.

The table lists this clone with a count of one. The rearrangement joins TRBV5-1 to TRBJ2-4, with D perhaps TRBD2 (7 bases). The ends were cut back, 0 bases at V and 9 bases at J, with 22 bases in the middle. CDR3 size: 17 residues. Germline V gene data show CDR1 as SGHRS and CDR2 as YFSETQ. As DNA, the CDR3 is TGCGCCAGCAGCTTGGAGGGCGGGGGCGCCCCCTTACTCATTCAGTACTTC. It translates to CASSLEGGGAPLLIQYF.

The rearrangement uses TRBV29-1 and TRBJ2-7, with 8 bases lining up with TRBD1. V lost 4 bases to trimming and J lost 5 bases; unmatched junction nucleotides: 4. Germline V gene sequence: CDR1 SQVTM, CDR2 ANQGSEA. The length of the CDR3 is 12 residues. The CDR3 loop reads CSVGQGKNEQYF. Here the CDR3 DNA reads TGCAGCGTTGGACAGGGGAAGAACGAGCAGTACTTC.

This chain joins TRBV18 and TRBJ2-1; 8 nucleotides match TRBD2. Germline CDR1 is KGHSH and CDR2 is LQKENI. J lost 3 bases, V lost 3 bases, and 4 bases had no gene match. This CDR3 is built from 15 residues. The DNA of the CDR3 is TGTGCCAGCTCACCGTCCAGCGGGGGCTACAATGAGCAGTTCTTC. Protein: CASSPSSGGYNEQFF.

The rearrangement links TRBV5-1 to TRBJ1-1, with D unresolved. The CDR3 contains 14 residues. Looked up from germline, CDR1 is SGHRS and CDR2 is YFSETQ. The V end was cut by 0 bases, the J end by 5 bases, with 11 bases between. The CDR3 loop reads CASSLEGSRTEAFF. The CDR3 DNA reads TGCGCCAGCAGCTTGGAAGGGTCTAGGACTGAAGCTTTCTTT.

The chain recombines TRBV6-1 with TRBJ2-5, with 7 bases matching TRBD2. TRBJ2-7 matches the DNA end more closely, so the J call is doubtful. The CDR3 loop spans 13 amino acids. Looked up from germline, CDR1 is MNHNS and CDR2 is SASEGT. The CDR3 protein is CASSEVGRGEQYF. CDR3 bases: TGTGCCAGCAGTGAGGTGGGGAGGGGCGAGCAGTACTTC.

The chain couples TRBV10-1 to TRBJ2-5; 10 bases map to TRBD1. The junction had 9 bases not matched to a gene; V was cut back by 9 bases and J by 5 bases. This CDR3 is built from 14 residues. CDR1 WNHNN and CDR2 SYGVQD come from the germline V gene (reference sequence). As DNA, the CDR3 is TGCGCCAGTTCCCGGGACAGGGGATTGGAGACCCAGTACTTC. This codes for CASSRDRGLETQYF.

This clone was recorded only once. The rearrangement uses TRBV11-3 and TRBJ2-5, with unresolved D. The CDR3 runs to 13 residues. Per the germline V gene, CDR1 is SGHNT and CDR2 is YENEEA. The V and J ends lost 2 bases and 5 bases respectively, with 9 bases between them. The CDR3: CASSLSGRETQYF. Written as DNA, the CDR3 is TGTGCCAGCAGCTTATCCGGACGGGAGACCCAGTACTTC.

The rearrangement joins TRBV7-2 to TRBJ2-7, with D possibly being TRBD1 (6 bases). The CDR3 is 15 amino acids. V was clipped by 2 bases and J by 0 bases, with 11 bases between them. Germline CDR1 SGHTA, CDR2 FQGNSA. For the CDR3, the DNA is TGTGCCAGCAGCTTAAGTCAGGGGAGCTCCTACGAGCAGTACTTC. This encodes CASSLSQGSSYEQYF.